This TCR beta chain was documented in a study of Graves' ophthalmopathy and Graves' hyperthyroidism. Study-wide points: Using a 13-signature model, the authors split ophthalmopathy from stable hyperthyroidism, with 87.88% sensitivity and roughly 80% specificity. Blood samples also showed most expanded thyroid clonotypes exceeding 0.001 frequency.

RNA transcripts yielded amplified TCR beta CDR3 regions. An initial RT-PCR round employing HTBI primers preceded a second-round multiplex PCR. Each CDR3 protein is one row after TCRdb ran MiXCR on the multiplex PCR reads. The sample holds some 750,000 distinct CDR3 sequences, 40% seen once. Germline CDR1 is SGHAT and CDR2 is FQDESV (reference sequence). J was trimmed by 5 bases and V by 9 bases; bases with no gene match: 1. This CDR3 comprises 11 residues. Researchers turned away patients with other autoimmune diseases, uncontrolled infections, pregnancy or lactation. About 10 ml of fresh blood yielded the PBMCs by density gradient. Worth noting for this clonotype: Its antigen is still unknown.

The sequenced material came from peripheral blood. The receptor's source is an adult man with Graves' ophthalmopathy. The rearrangement uses TRBV11-1 and TRBJ1-1, with 9 bases aligning to TRBD1. The CDR3 loop is CARTGGTEAFF. The CDR3, as DNA: TGTGCCAGGACAGGGGGGACTGAAGCTTTCTTT.